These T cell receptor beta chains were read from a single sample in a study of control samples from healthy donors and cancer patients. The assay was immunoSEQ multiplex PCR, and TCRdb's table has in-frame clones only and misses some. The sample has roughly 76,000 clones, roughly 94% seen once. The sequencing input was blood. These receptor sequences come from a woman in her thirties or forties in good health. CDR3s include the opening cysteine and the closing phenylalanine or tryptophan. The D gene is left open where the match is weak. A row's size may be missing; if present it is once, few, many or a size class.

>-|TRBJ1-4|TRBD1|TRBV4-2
TGTGCCAGCAGCCAATCGGGACAGGGGAATGAAAAACTGTTTTTT
CASSQSGQGNEKLFF
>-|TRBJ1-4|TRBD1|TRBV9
TGTACCAGCAGCGGGCAGGACAGGGGACCTGTTAGTGAAAAACTGTTTTTT
CTSSGQDRGPVSEKLFF
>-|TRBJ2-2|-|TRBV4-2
TGTGCCAGCAGCCAAGATGAGGGCAGGGTGAACACCGGGGAGCTGTTTTTT
CASSQDEGRVNTGELFF
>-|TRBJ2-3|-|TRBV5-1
TGCGCCAGCAGCTTGGCGGGTAGCTGGGTTGCAGATACGCAGTATTTT
CASSLAGSWVADTQYF
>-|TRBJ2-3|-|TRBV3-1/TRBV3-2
TGTGCCAGCAGCCAGAGGGGAAGGGCCCGCACAGATACGCAGTATTTT
CASSQRGRARTDTQYF
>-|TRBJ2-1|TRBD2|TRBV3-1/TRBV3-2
TGTGCCAGCAGCCTTCATAGCGGGAGTAGGAGCAATGAGCAGTTCTTC
CASSLHSGSRSNEQFF
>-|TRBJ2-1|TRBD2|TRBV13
TGTGCCAGCAGCTTGACTAGCGCCCCTGAGCAGTTCTTC
CASSLTSAPEQFF
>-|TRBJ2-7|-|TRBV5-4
TGTGCCAGCAGCCGCGGGACCCAAGCCTACGAGCAGTACTTC
CASSRGTQAYEQYF
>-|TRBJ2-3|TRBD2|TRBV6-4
TGTGCCAGCAGTCCTAGCGGGGGGGCGACAGATACGCAGTATTTT
CASSPSGGATDTQYF
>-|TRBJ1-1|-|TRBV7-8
TGTGCCAGCAGCATCGGGCCGAACACTGAAGCTTTCTTT
CASSIGPNTEAFF
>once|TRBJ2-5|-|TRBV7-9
TGTGCCAGCAGCTCACCCCCTTTCGGCATGCAAGAGACCCAGTACTTC
CASSSPPFGMQETQYF
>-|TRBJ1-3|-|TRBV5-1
TGCGCCAGCAGCTCCGGGACAAATACTGGAAACACCATATATTTT
CASSSGTNTGNTIYF
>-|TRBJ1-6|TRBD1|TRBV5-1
TGCGCCAGCAGCTTGGAGGGACAGGGTATGTCACCCCTCCACTTT
CASSLEGQGMSPLHF
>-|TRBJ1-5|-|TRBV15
TGTGCCACCAGCAGAGAGGGAAGGATACCCAATCAGCCCCAGCATTTT
CATSREGRIPNQPQHF
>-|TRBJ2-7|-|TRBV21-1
TGTGCCAGCAGCAAGGTCGGCCGGGAGTTTTACGAGCAGTACTTC
CASSKVGREFYEQYF
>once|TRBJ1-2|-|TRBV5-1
TGCGCCAGCACTATTGGCTACACCTTC
CASTIGYTF
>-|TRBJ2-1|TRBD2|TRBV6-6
TGTGCCAGCAGCCCTAGCGGGGGGAATAATGAGCAGTTCTTC
CASSPSGGNNEQFF
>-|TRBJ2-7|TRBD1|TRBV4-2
TGTGCCAGCAGCCAAGATGGGTCAAGGGGGACAGGGGGATACGAGCAGTACTTC
CASSQDGSRGTGGYEQYF
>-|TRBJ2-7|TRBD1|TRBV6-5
TGTGCCAGCAGTTACTCGCCGGTACAGGGGGCGGGGGAGCAGTACTTC
CASSYSPVQGAGEQYF
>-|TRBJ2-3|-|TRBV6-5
TGTGCCAGCAGTTCCCCCAGGGGCACAGATACGCAGTATTTT
CASSSPRGTDTQYF
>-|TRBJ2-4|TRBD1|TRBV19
TGTGCCAGTAGACAGGGGAAGGACATTCAGTACTTC
CASRQGKDIQYF
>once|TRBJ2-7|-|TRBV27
TGTGCCAGCAGTTTAAGTGGGTCCAACGAGCAGTACTTC
CASSLSGSNEQYF
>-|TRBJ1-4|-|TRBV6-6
TGTGCCAGCAGGCTGCGACAGGCGTCTAATGAAAAACTGTTTTTT
CASRLRQASNEKLFF
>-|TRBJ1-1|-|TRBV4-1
TGCGCCAGCAGCCAAGGGAACCCGGTCACTGAAGCTTTCTTT
CASSQGNPVTEAFF
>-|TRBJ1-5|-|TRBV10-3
TGTGCCATCAGCCCAACAGGGAGCGGTCAGCCCCAGCATTTT
CAISPTGSGQPQHF
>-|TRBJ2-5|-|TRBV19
TGTGCCAGTAGTATAGGGGGGGAGACCCAGTACTTC
CASSIGGETQYF
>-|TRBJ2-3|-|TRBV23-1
TGCGCCAGCAGTCAGGTAAATTTGCGGCCCTGGACCACCACAGATACGCAGTATTTT
CASSQVNLRPWTTTDTQYF
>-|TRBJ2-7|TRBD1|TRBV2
TGTGCCAGCAGAGGACAGGGACTTTCCTACGAGCAGTACTTC
CASRGQGLSYEQYF
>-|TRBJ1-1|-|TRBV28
TGTGCCAGCAGTCCGACAGGATGGACTGAAGCTTTCTTT
CASSPTGWTEAFF
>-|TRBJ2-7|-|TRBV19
TGTGCCTGGGGGGCCAGACCCCTCCACGAGCAGTACTTC
CAWGARPLHEQYF
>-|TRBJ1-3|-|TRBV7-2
TGTGCCAGCAGCTCCAACCTGGCCTCTGGAAACACCATATATTTT
CASSSNLASGNTIYF
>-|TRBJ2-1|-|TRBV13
TGTGCCAGCAGCTTTAGTTTGTCACACGGCGACAATGAGCAGTTCTTC
CASSFSLSHGDNEQFF
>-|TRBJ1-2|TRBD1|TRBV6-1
TGTGCCAGCAGTGAAGCGTTGACAGGGGTTAGGTATGGCTACACCTTC
CASSEALTGVRYGYTF
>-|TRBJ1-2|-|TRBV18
TGTGCCAGCTCACCATCAGGGGACTATGGCTACACCTTC
CASSPSGDYGYTF
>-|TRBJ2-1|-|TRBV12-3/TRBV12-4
TGTGCCAGCAGTTGGAGTAGGAATGAGCAGTTCTTC
CASSWSRNEQFF
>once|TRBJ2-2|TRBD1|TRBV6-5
TGTGCCAGCAGTTACGCACACTCGAGGGGGCCCGGGGAGCTGTTTTTT
CASSYAHSRGPGELFF
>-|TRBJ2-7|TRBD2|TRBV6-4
TGTGCCAGCAAGGCGGGGGGGCTCCCCTACGAGCAGTACTTC
CASKAGGLPYEQYF
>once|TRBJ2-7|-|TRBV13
TGTGCCAGCAGCTTAGGGGCGGTCTACGAGCAGTACTTC
CASSLGAVYEQYF
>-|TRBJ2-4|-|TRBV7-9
TGTGCCAGCAGCCTTAATACAGGGATAGCCAAAAACATTCAGTACTTC
CASSLNTGIAKNIQYF
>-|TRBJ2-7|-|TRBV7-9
TGTGCCAGCAGCTTTTTGGGGGCTGGGTCCTACGAGCAGTACTTC
CASSFLGAGSYEQYF
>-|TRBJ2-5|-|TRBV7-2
TGTGCCAGCAGCTTAGGATTAGCGGAGACCCAGTACTTC
CASSLGLAETQYF
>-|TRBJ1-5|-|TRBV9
TGTGCCCCCGGCCATCCGGGGAGTCGGCTTAACAATCAGCCCCAGCATTTT
CAPGHPGSRLNNQPQHF
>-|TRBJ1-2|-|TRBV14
TGTGCCAGCAGCCAAGACATGTACTATGGCTACACCTTC
CASSQDMYYGYTF
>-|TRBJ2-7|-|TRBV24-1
TGTGCCACCAGTGACAGTTTTTCCTACGAGCAGTACTTC
CATSDSFSYEQYF
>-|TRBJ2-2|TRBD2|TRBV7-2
TGTGCCAGCAGCTTAGCTCCGGGACTAGGAACCTACACCGGGGAGCTGTTTTTT
CASSLAPGLGTYTGELFF
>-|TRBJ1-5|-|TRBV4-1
TGCGCCAGCAGCCAATTCCAGGGACTAAATCAGCCCCAGCATTTT
CASSQFQGLNQPQHF
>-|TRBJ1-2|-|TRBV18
TGTGCCAGCTCACCAAGTTCGGGCTACATATTCTATGGCTACACCTTC
CASSPSSGYIFYGYTF
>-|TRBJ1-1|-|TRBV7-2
TGTGCCAGCAGCTTAGACCGGTCGAGGGCTGAAGCTTTCTTT
CASSLDRSRAEAFF
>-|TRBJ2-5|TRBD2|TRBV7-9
TGTGCCAGCAGCCCTATTACCCCCCTAGCGGGGGGCCTTGGAGAGACCCAGTACTTC
CASSPITPLAGGLGETQYF